One and the same sample provided the 16 T cell receptor beta chains below, sequenced in a study of low-dose radiotherapy and immunotherapy resistance in tumors. As to time point: before trial treatment. Over around 19 PCR cycles, TCRs were amplified from a constant-region primer and V-primer adapter. TCRdb processed the reads anew with MiXCR; each CDR3 protein has one entry. The sample contains some 45,000 distinct CDR3 sequences, 12% of which appear only once. The sequencing here drew on PBMCs, taken before treatment. These receptors were collected from a female donor with ovarian cancer.

This clonotype came up many times. The chain links TRBV28 to TRBJ1-5; a possible D gene is TRBD1 (5 bases). CDR1 is MDHEN and CDR2 is SYDVKM in the germline V gene. CDR3 size: 17 residues. V shed 2 bases and J shed 2 bases, with 16 bases lying between them. CDR3 DNA sequence: TGTGCCAGCAGTTTAAATCGGGGGGTTGGGCGCAATCAGCCCCAGCATTTT. Amino acid sequence: CASSLNRGVGRNQPQHF.

This clonotype was detected many times. V is TRBV3-1 and J is TRBJ2-1, with TRBD2 matching 15 bases. This CDR3 region has 17 residues. The trim removed 4 bases at V and 2 bases at J, leaving 3 bases unmatched. Germline lookup yields CDR1 LGHDT and CDR2 YNNKEL (reference sequence). The CDR3 DNA reads as TGTGCCAGCAGCCCGTGGACTAGCGGGAGGGCCTACAATGAGCAGTTCTTC. It translates to CASSPWTSGRAYNEQFF.

V and J are TRBV20-1 and TRBJ2-3; D possibly matches TRBD1 or TRBD2 (6 bases each). From germline, CDR1 is DFQATT and CDR2 SNEGSKA (reference sequence). The CDR3 totals 15 residues. Trimming removed 0 bases at V and 2 bases at J, with 12 bases between. CDR3 in amino acids: CSARDRTGATDTQYF. The CDR3 DNA sequence: TGCAGTGCTAGAGATCGGACGGGGGCCACAGATACGCAGTATTTT.

This clonotype has a count of ten or more. This sequence joins TRBV28 and TRBJ2-1; tentatively, D is TRBD2 (5 bases). V was shortened by 3 bases and J by 7 bases, with 13 bases between the two germline ends. This CDR3 region has 14 residues. Germline values: CDR1 MDHEN, CDR2 SYDVKM. The CDR3 DNA reads as TGTGCCAGCAGTTTGGGTAGCGTAAGGAATGAGCAGTTCTTC. Protein product: CASSLGSVRNEQFF.

This clonotype has at least ten counts. This sequence joins TRBV9 and TRBJ1-1; tentatively, D is TRBD1 (5 bases). Germline V gives CDR1 SGDLS, CDR2 YYNGEE. This CDR3 region has 14 residues. The V and J ends lost 0 bases and 4 bases respectively, with 10 bases between them. The CDR3 loop reads CASSVGGVGTEAFF. The CDR3 DNA follows: TGTGCCAGCAGCGTAGGGGGGGTCGGCACTGAAGCTTTCTTT. The variable domain in full, completed from reference TRBV9 and TRBJ1-1, reads DSGVTQTPKHLITATGQRVTLRCSPRSGDLSVYWYQQSLDQGLQFLIQYYNGEERAKGNILERFSAQQFPDLHSELNLSSLELGDSALYFCASSVGGVGTEAFFGQGTRLTVV.

This clonotype came up many times. The chain links TRBV29-1 to TRBJ1-3; the D is unclear. Looked up from germline, CDR1 is SQVTM and CDR2 is ANQGSEA. This CDR3 has 13 residues. V lost 7 bases to trimming and J lost 1 base, with 11 bases between them. CDR3 residues: CSAAARSGNTIYF. As DNA, the CDR3 is TGCAGCGCCGCGGCCCGATCTGGAAACACCATATATTTT.

This clonotype showed up many times. CDR3 nucleotides: TGTGCCAGCAGGGGTGTGACGGTGAACACTGAAGCTTTCTTT. Its translation is CASRGVTVNTEAFF. The rearrangement joins TRBV27 to TRBJ1-1; D is uncertain. The V and J ends lost 6 bases and 0 bases respectively, with 11 bases between them. This CDR3 has 14 amino acids. CDR1 and CDR2 (germline): MNHEY, SMNVEV (reference sequence).

This clonotype was counted at least ten times. The chain couples TRBV2 to TRBJ2-1; maybe TRBD2 (6 bases). The length of the CDR3 is 13 residues. With 7 bases removed from V and 4 bases from J, the gap between germline ends came to 11 bases. Per germline, CDR1 SNHLY and CDR2 FYNNEI. The DNA for the CDR3 is TGTGCCAGCACTCGGACTACTTACAATGAGCAGTTCTTC. Protein: CASTRTTYNEQFF.

This clonotype was found many times. The chain employs TRBV6-2 or TRBV6-3 and TRBJ1-5, with TRBD1 matching over 9 bases. CDR3 length: 15 amino acids. With V trimmed by 6 bases and J by 8 bases, 11 bases remained unmatched. Germline V gene data show CDR1 as MNHEY and CDR2 as SVGEGT. The CDR3 spells CASRTRGTGLEPQHF. In nucleotides, the CDR3 is TGTGCCAGCAGGACCCGGGGGACAGGGTTGGAGCCCCAGCATTTT.

This clonotype has ten or more counts. The chain couples TRBV3-1 to TRBJ2-1; TRBD2 matches at 9 bases. CDR3 length: 15 residues. The J segment lost 7 bases and the V segment lost 3 bases, leaving 7 bases of the junction unmatched. CDR1 LGHDT and CDR2 YNNKEL come from the germline V gene (reference sequence). CDR3 coding DNA: TGTGCCAGCAGCCAGGGGCTAGCGGGGTCGAATGAGCAGTTCTTC. Residues: CASSQGLAGSNEQFF.

This clonotype was seen many times. The V call is TRBV18, the J call TRBJ2-7, with 9 bases fitting TRBD1. CDR1 and CDR2 (germline): KGHSH, LQKENI. This CDR3 is built from 13 residues. V dropped 6 bases and J dropped 7; count of bases not matched to a gene: 7. The CDR3 protein is CASSPGQGWEQYF. For the CDR3, the DNA is TGTGCCAGCTCCCCGGGACAGGGATGGGAGCAGTACTTC.

The chain uses TRBV21-1 and TRBJ2-1; the table's TRBD2 call for D was not verified on the DNA. TRBV21-1 has pseudogene status. This CDR3 is 18 amino acids long. The CDR3 DNA sequence: TGTGCCAGCAGCAAAGCTGTGGGAGGGCTTTTTTCCTACAATGAGCAGTTCTTC. Residues: CASSKAVGGLFSYNEQFF.

This clonotype has a count of ten or more. The rearrangement links TRBV7-2 to TRBJ2-7; D is perhaps TRBD2 (6 bases). The CDR3 extends over 15 amino acids. Per germline, CDR1 SGHTA and CDR2 FQGNSA. Trimming removed 1 base from V and 3 bases from J, with 13 bases in between. The CDR3 DNA is TGTGCCAGCAGCTTAGGGGTAGCGGCGAACTACGAGCAGTACTTC. Amino acid sequence: CASSLGVAANYEQYF. The complete variable domain, with remaining parts taken from reference TRBV7-2 and TRBJ2-7, reads GAGVSQSPSNKVTEKGKDVELRCDPISGHTALYWYRQSLGQGLEFLIYFQGNSAPDKSGLPSDRFSAERTGGSVSTLTIQRTQQEDSAVYLCASSLGVAANYEQYFGPGTRLTVT.

As concerns this clonotype: It may be a read error: a sequence one base away is much more abundant. The V gene is TRBV19, the J gene TRBJ2-1, with 7 bases identical to TRBD2. Looked up from germline, CDR1 is LNHDA and CDR2 is SQIVND (reference sequence). The CDR3 is 15 residues long. The CDR3 is CASSTGLFGYNGQFF. CDR3 DNA: TGTGCCAGTAGTACGGGACTATTCGGCTACAATGGGCAGTTCTTC.

This clonotype was seen at least ten times. The CDR3 region is CASSVRPLYNEQFF. The DNA of the CDR3 is TGCGCCAGCAGCGTGAGACCTCTCTACAATGAGCAGTTCTTC. This chain links TRBV5-1 with TRBJ2-1; no firm D call. Germline CDR1 reads SGHRS; CDR2 reads YFSETQ. V was shortened by 4 bases and J by 3 bases, with 11 bases between the two germline ends. This CDR3 is 14 amino acids long.

Comment on this clonotype: This clone may be a read error of a much larger clone one base away. This chain links TRBV7-2 with TRBJ2-5; no clear D gene. V was pared by 1 base and J by 0 bases, with 9 bases between. The germline gives CDR1 SGHTA, CDR2 FQGNSA. The CDR3 extends over 15 amino acids. The DNA of the CDR3 is TGTGCCAGCAGCTTAGTGGTCGTGTACCAAGAGACCCAGTACTTC. Amino acids: CASSLVVVYQETQYF.